These 10 T cell receptor beta chains came from one sample sequenced in a study of breast tumors, draining lymph nodes, adjacent tissues (dated by TCRdb to the mid-2010s). Lymph node samples came from the axillary draining lymph nodes of breast cancer patients. The library was prepared using multiplex PCR. Sequencing took place on an Illumina HiSeq 2000. TCRdb handled the public reads itself, with Q25 trimming in fastp and clone calling in MiXCR, and kept productive beta chains. Rows merge per CDR3 protein into single entries with the most common DNA and genes. The sample profile shows 200,000 to 300,000 distinct CDR3 sequences; around 30% of them were found once. Around 1% of the sample goes to the ten largest clones. The specimen sequenced was axillary lymph node tissue. The receptors come from a female donor with breast cancer. Some clones in this sample may be carry-over from other donors' samples.

The rearrangement links TRBV11-1 to TRBJ2-4; 12 positions match TRBD2. Unmatched junction bases numbered 7, after V lost 4 bases and J lost 0 bases. The length of the CDR3 is 18 residues. Per germline, CDR1 SGHAT and CDR2 FQDESV (reference sequence). CDR3 sequence (DNA): TGTGCCAGCAGCTCCGGGACTAGCGGGCTGATAGCCAAAAACATTCAGTACTTC. Amino acid sequence: CASSSGTSGLIAKNIQYF.

This clonotype showed up many times. The chain uses TRBV14 and TRBJ1-5; D is unclear. The germline V and J ends were trimmed by 1 base and 5 bases, with 6 bases remaining between them. Germline V gives CDR1 SGHDN, CDR2 FVKESK. This CDR3 is built from 13 residues. The CDR3 sequence: CASSQGRYQPQHF. The DNA of the CDR3 is TGTGCCAGCAGCCAAGGCAGATATCAGCCCCAGCATTTT.

This clonotype was recorded at least ten times. The chain links TRBV19 to TRBJ1-5, with D possibly being TRBD1 (5 bases). CDR1 and CDR2 from the germline V gene are LNHDA and SQIVND (reference sequence). The CDR3 totals 14 residues. V shed 5 bases and J shed 5 bases, with 13 bases lying between them. The CDR3 loop is CASSPFRDDQPQHF. In nucleotides, the CDR3 is TGTGCCAGTAGTCCCTTCCGGGACGATCAGCCCCAGCATTTT.

The chain carries TRBV30 and TRBJ2-7, with a tentative D call TRBD2 (5 bases). The CDR3 spans 11 residues. Trimming pared 3 bases from V and 3 bases from J, leaving 6 bases between. Germline CDR1 and CDR2: GTSNPN and SVGIG (reference sequence). The CDR3 loop is CAWSRDYEQYF. The CDR3 nucleotides read TGTGCCTGGAGCCGGGACTACGAGCAGTACTTC.

The sample holds many counts of this clonotype. The rearrangement uses TRBV2 and TRBJ2-7, with D perhaps being TRBD1 or TRBD2 (6 bases each). This CDR3 is built from 13 residues. Trimming left V 4 bases short and J 7 bases short, with 14 bases between. Germline V gene lookup returns CDR1 SNHLY and CDR2 FYNNEI. The CDR3 loop reads CASSGIKGGEQYF. CDR3 DNA: TGTGCCAGCAGTGGGATTAAAGGGGGGGAGCAGTACTTC.

Only a few counts were recorded for this clonotype. A much larger clone lies one base from this, so it may be a read error. The rearrangement links TRBV11-2 to TRBJ2-1; 9 nucleotides align to TRBD2. V lost 5 bases and J lost 9; bases outside the gene matches: 8. The CDR3 length is 14 residues. Germline V gives CDR1 SGHAT, CDR2 FQNNGV. CDR3 coding DNA: TGTGCCAGCAGCGGGTCTAGCGGGACTGGTGAGCAGTTCTTC. It yields the protein CASSGSSGTGEQFF. The variable domain in full, completed from reference TRBV11-2 and TRBJ2-1, reads EAGVAQSPRYKIIEKRQSVAFWCNPISGHATLYWYQQILGQGPKLLIQFQNNGVVDDSQLPKDRFSAERLKGVDSTLKIQPAKLEDSAVYLCASSGSSGTGEQFFGPGTRLTVL.

This clonotype was picked up many times. The rearrangement joins TRBV28 to TRBJ1-6; 7 bases line up with TRBD1. J was trimmed by 4 bases and V by 6 bases; bases with no gene match: 6. CDR1 is MDHEN and CDR2 is SYDVKM in the germline V gene. The CDR3 length is 15 residues. The CDR3 region has the DNA TGTGCCAGCAGGGAAGGGGGCGATTATAATTCACCCCTCCACTTT. Amino acid sequence: CASREGGDYNSPLHF.

Notes on this clonotype: Possible read error: a much larger clone is one base away. This chain links TRBV5-6 with TRBJ2-5; D not resolved. Looked up from germline, CDR1 is SGHDT and CDR2 is YYEEEE. The CDR3 contains 17 residues. With 4 bases removed from V and 5 bases from J, the gap between germline ends came to 24 bases. In DNA form, the CDR3 reads TGTGCCAGCAGCCCGGGTACTACCGGCGAGGAAGGGGAGACCCAGTACTTC. It is translated as CASSPGTTGEEGETQYF.

The rearrangement uses TRBV12-3 or TRBV12-4 and TRBJ1-5; D unresolved. V was trimmed by 8 bases and J by 7 bases, leaving 21 bases between them. The CDR3 loop spans 15 amino acids. CDR3 loop: CASQNSGRSKQPQHF. The CDR3 DNA sequence: TGTGCCAGCCAGAATAGCGGGAGGTCAAAACAGCCCCAGCATTTT.

The table lists this clonotype with many counts. The chain links TRBV20-1 to TRBJ1-4; no reliable D call. V was trimmed by 6 bases and J by 6 bases, leaving 17 bases between them. The CDR3 totals 14 residues. CDR1 DFQATT and CDR2 SNEGSKA come from the germline V gene (reference sequence). The CDR3 sequence is CSAPLISGDEKLFF. The CDR3 DNA follows: TGCAGTGCACCGCTGATCTCCGGGGATGAAAAACTGTTTTTT.